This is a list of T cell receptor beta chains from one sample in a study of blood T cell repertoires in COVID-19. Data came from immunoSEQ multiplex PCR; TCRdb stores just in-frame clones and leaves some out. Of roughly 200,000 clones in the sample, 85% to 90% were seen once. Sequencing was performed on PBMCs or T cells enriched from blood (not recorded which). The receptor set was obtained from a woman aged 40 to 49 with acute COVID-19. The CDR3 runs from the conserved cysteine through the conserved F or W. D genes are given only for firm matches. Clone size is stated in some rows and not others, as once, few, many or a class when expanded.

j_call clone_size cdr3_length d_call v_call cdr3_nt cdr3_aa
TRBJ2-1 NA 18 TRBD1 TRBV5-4 TGTGCCAGCAGAAAACTACAATTTCTAGGGGGCGCGGATAATGAGCAGTTCTTC CASRKLQFLGGADNEQFF
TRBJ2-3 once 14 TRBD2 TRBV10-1 TGCGCCACCTCTAGCGGGGGGATAACAGATACGCAGTATTTT CATSSGGITDTQYF
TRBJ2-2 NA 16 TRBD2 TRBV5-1 TGCGCCAGCAGCTTGTCGGGAGGGATCAACACCGGGGAGCTGTTTTTT CASSLSGGINTGELFF
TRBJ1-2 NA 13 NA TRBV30 TGTGCCTGGAGTGTAGGGAGTGACTATGGCTACACCTTC CAWSVGSDYGYTF
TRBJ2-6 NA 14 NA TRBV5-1 TGCGCCAGCAAGACAGAATCTGGGGCCAACGTCCTGACTTTC CASKTESGANVLTF
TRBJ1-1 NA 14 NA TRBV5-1 TGCGCCAGCAGCTTCAGGGGCCTAAGTACTGAAGCTTTCTTT CASSFRGLSTEAFF
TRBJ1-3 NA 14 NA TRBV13 TGTGCCAGCAGTCCAGACACCTCTGGAAACACCATATATTTT CASSPDTSGNTIYF
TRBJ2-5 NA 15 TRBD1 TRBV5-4 TGTGCCAGCAGCCTTCGGACAGGGAAATTAGAGACCCAGTACTTC CASSLRTGKLETQYF
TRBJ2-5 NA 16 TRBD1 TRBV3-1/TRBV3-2 TGTGCCAGCAGTAGAAGAGGACAGGGTATTGGAGAGACCCAGTACTTC CASSRRGQGIGETQYF
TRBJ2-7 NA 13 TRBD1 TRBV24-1 TGTGCCACCAGTGAGGGGACAGGCGGGGAGCAGTACTTC CATSEGTGGEQYF
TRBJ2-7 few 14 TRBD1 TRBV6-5 TGTGCCAGCATGAAGGACAGGGATAAATACGAGCAGTACTTC CASMKDRDKYEQYF
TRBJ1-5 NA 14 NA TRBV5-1 TGCGCCAGCAGCGTGGACACCTTAAATCAGCCCCAGCATTTT CASSVDTLNQPQHF
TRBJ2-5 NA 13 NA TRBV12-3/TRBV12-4 TGTGCCAGCAGTTTTTTAGTGAGGGAGACCCAGTACTTC CASSFLVRETQYF
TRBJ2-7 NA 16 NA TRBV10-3 TGTGCCATCAGTGGTCGAATTGGACAGACAAACTACGAGCAGTACTTC CAISGRIGQTNYEQYF
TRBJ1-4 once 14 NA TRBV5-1 TGCGCCAGCACATCCGGGGTGGGGATTGAAAAACTGTTTTTT CASTSGVGIEKLFF
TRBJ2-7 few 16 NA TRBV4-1 TGCGCCAGCAGCCAACTGGTACAGGGCCTATCCTACGAGCAGTACTTC CASSQLVQGLSYEQYF
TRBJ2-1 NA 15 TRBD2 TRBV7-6 TGTGCCAGCAGCCCGCTAGCGGGCGGGAGCGGTGAGCAGTTCTTC CASSPLAGGSGEQFF
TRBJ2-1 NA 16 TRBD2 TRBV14 TGTGCCAGCAGCCACGGGATGGGACTAGCGGGAATAGAGCAGTTCTTC CASSHGMGLAGIEQFF
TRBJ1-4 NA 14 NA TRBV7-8 TGTGCCAGCAGCCTACAGGGTGATCGTGAAAAACTGTTTTTT CASSLQGDREKLFF
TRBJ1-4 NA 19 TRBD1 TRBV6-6 TGTGCCAGCAGCTTACGATATAATGACAGGGATTTGGCTAATGAAAAACTGTTTTTT CASSLRYNDRDLANEKLFF
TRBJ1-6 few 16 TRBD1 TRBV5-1 TGCGCCAGCAGCCCTACCGGGACAGGGTTTAATTCACCCCTCCACTTT CASSPTGTGFNSPLHF
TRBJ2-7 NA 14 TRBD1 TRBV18 TGTGCCAGCTCAAAAGGACAGGGGGCCTACGAGCAGTACTTC CASSKGQGAYEQYF
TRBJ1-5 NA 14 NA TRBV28 TGTGCCAGCAGTCGTGACAGAGTGGATCAGCCCCAGCATTTT CASSRDRVDQPQHF
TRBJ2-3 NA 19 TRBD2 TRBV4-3 TGCGCCAGCAGCCAAGATCCCCCAGGACTAGCGAAATCCACAGATACGCAGTATTTT CASSQDPPGLAKSTDTQYF
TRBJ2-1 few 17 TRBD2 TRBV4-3 TGCGCCAGCAGCCATGGATGGACTAGCGACTCCTACAATGAGCAGTTCTTC CASSHGWTSDSYNEQFF
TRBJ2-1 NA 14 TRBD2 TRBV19 TGTGCCAGCTCCGGGACTAGCGGGCTGAATGAGCAGTTCTTC CASSGTSGLNEQFF
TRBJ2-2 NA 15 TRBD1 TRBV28 TGTGCCAGCAGAAAATCCCGGACAGGGATCGGGGAGCTGTTTTTT CASRKSRTGIGELFF
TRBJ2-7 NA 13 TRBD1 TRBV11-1 TGTGCCAGCAGCTGGACAGGGTCTGGCGAGCAGTACTTC CASSWTGSGEQYF
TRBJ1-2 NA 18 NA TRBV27 TGTGCCAGCAGTTCAGCCCGGGACATGACCGGGGTCGACTATGGCTACACCTTC CASSSARDMTGVDYGYTF
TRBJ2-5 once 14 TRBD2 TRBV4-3 TGCGCCAGCAGCCAAGATGCGGGAGCGGAGACCCAGTACTTC CASSQDAGAETQYF
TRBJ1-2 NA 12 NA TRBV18 TGTGCCAGCTCACTGCCAGGGAGGGGCTACACCTTC CASSLPGRGYTF
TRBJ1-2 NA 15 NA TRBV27 TGTGCCAGCAGTTTATCATCATACAGGGCCTATGGCTACACCTTC CASSLSSYRAYGYTF
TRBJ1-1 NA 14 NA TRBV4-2 TGTGCCAGCAGCCAAGTAACTGCGAACACTGAAGCTTTCTTT CASSQVTANTEAFF
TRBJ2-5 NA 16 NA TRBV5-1 TGCGCCAGCAGCTGGGGGACTGCGACCCTCCAAGAGACCCAGTACTTC CASSWGTATLQETQYF
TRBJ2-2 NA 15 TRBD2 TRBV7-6 TGTGCCAGCAGCTTAGCCGCGGGAGGCTCCGGGGAGCTGTTTTTT CASSLAAGGSGELFF
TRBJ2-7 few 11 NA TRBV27 TGTGCCAGCAGTTTGGCAGGCGAGCAGTACTTC CASSLAGEQYF
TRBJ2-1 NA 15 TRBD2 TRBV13 TGTGCCTCCGCGACTCGACTAGCGGGAGACAATGAGCAGTTCTTC CASATRLAGDNEQFF
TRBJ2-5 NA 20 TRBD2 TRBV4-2 TGTGCCAGCTCCCCTGAAGGGACTAGCGGGAGTTTTGGGGTAAAAGAGACCCAGTACTTC CASSPEGTSGSFGVKETQYF
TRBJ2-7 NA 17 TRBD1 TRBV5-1 TGCGCCAGCAGCTTGGCAGTTTCCGGGACAGTTCCCTACGAGCAGTACTTC CASSLAVSGTVPYEQYF
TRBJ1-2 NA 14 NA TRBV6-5 TGTGCCAGCAGTTACGGTACCCCGGAGTATGGCTACACCTTC CASSYGTPEYGYTF
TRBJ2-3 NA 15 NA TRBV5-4 TGTGCCAGCAGCCCCGAGGGGGGGGCACCAGATACGCAGTATTTT CASSPEGGAPDTQYF
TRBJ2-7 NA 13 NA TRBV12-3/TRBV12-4 TGTGCCAGCAGTTTAACAGGCCCTTACGAGCAGTACTTC CASSLTGPYEQYF
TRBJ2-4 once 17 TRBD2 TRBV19 TGTGCCAGTAGTATCGGAAGCGGGAGTTGGGGCAAAAACATTCAGTACTTC CASSIGSGSWGKNIQYF
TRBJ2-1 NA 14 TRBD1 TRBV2 TGTGCCAGCAGGGACCTGACAGGGGCTTCGGAGCAGTTCTTC CASRDLTGASEQFF
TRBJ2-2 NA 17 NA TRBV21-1 TGTGCCAGCAGCAAAGCGCTCCCAGCCCAGGACACCGGGGAGCTGTTTTTT CASSKALPAQDTGELFF
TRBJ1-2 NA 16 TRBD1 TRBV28 TGTGCCAGCAGACCACCACCGGGACAGGGGTCCTATGGCTACACCTTC CASRPPPGQGSYGYTF
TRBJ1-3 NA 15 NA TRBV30 TGTGCCTGGAGTGTACGGCAGACATCTGGAAACACCATATATTTT CAWSVRQTSGNTIYF
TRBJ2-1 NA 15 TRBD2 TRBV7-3 TGTGCCAGCAGCTTAACCGGGGGGACCTACAATGAGCAGTTCTTC CASSLTGGTYNEQFF
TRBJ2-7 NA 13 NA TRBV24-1 TGTGCCACCAGTGATGAGTTTACCTACGAGCAGTACTTC CATSDEFTYEQYF
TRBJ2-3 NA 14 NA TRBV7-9 TGTGCCAGCAGCTTCGGCGGCAGCACAGATACGCAGTATTTT CASSFGGSTDTQYF